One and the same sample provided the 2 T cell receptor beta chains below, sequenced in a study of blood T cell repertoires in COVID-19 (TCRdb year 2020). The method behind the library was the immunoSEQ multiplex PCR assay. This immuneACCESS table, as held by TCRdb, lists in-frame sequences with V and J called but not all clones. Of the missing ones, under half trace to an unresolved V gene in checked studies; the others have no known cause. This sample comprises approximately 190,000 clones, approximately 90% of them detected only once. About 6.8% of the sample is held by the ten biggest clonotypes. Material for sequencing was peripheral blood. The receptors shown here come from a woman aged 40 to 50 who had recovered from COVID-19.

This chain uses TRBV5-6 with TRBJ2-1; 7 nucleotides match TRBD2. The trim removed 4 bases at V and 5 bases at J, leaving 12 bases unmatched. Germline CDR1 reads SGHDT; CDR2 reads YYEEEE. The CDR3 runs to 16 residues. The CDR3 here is CASSPGSGRGNNEQFF. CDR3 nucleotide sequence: TGTGCCAGCAGCCCCGGATCAGGGAGGGGAAACAATGAGCAGTTCTTC. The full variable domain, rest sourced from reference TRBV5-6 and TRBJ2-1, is DAGVTQSPTHLIKTRGQQVTLRCSPKSGHDTVSWYQQALGQGPQFIFQYYEEEERQRGNFPDRFSGHQFPNYSSELNVNALLLGDSALYLCASSPGSGRGNNEQFFGPGTRLTVL.

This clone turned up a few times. This CDR3 reads CAWSGPGVGEQYF. In nucleotides, the CDR3 is TGTGCCTGGAGTGGTCCGGGAGTAGGCGAGCAGTACTTC. This chain links TRBV30 with TRBJ2-7; D perhaps matches TRBD2 (6 bases). The CDR3 spans 13 residues. The germline V gene has CDR1 GTSNPN and CDR2 SVGIG (reference sequence). The V end was cut by 1 base, the J end by 6 bases, with 13 bases between. Combining the CDR3 with reference TRBV30 and TRBJ2-7 gives the whole variable domain SQTIHQWPATLVQPVGSPLSLECTVEGTSNPNLYWYRQAAGRGLQLLFYSVGIGQISSEVPQNLSASRPQDRQFILSSKKLLLSDSGFYLCAWSGPGVGEQYFGPGTRLTVT.